This note documents a single T cell receptor beta chain sequence. The CDR3 is made up of 17 amino acids. Germline V gene data show CDR1 as MNHNS and CDR2 as SASEGT. V lost 6 bases, J lost 0 bases, and 11 bases stayed unmatched. TEMRA cells were FACS-enriched, with CD8+ and CD4+ T cells isolated negatively. The sample comes from a study of CD8 T cells in Susac syndrome. cDNA came from about 0.5 to 1 ug RNA primed by random hexamers. Amplification of TCR beta CDR3 across 54 Vbeta and 13 Jbeta was performed with immunoSEQ multiplex PCR. TCRdb passed the immunoSEQ multiplex PCR reads through MiXCR, listing each CDR3 protein once. The table shows 170,000 or so distinct CDR3 sequences, with about 96% occurring only once.

V usage is TRBV6-1 and J usage is TRBJ2-1; TRBD1 aligns across 7 bases. The receptor's source is a human donor with Susac syndrome. The sample taken for sequencing was CD4+ T cells from PBMCs. In nucleotides, the CDR3 is TGTGCCAGCAGCCTGACAGGGTTGGGGAGCTCCTACAATGAGCAGTTCTTC. It specifies CASSLTGLGSSYNEQFF.